The T cell receptor (beta chain) under discussion was sequenced for a study of regulatory T cells in long-lasting Graves disease. Study conclusions and caveats: For persistent Graves' patients, TCR diversity was lower than for newly diagnosed ones.

There are 15 residues in the CDR3. V lost 4 bases and J lost 7; bases outside the gene matches: 12. Germline CDR1 SGHDT, CDR2 YYEEEE. Time point defined: newly diagnosed GD, antithyroid drugs for less than 3 months. RNA isolated from PBMCs was used to make the TCR library. Patients met American Thyroid Association criteria for Graves' disease. HTBI primers from iRepertoire and Arm-PCR of CDR3 regions yielded the TCR beta libraries. TCRdb fed the multiplex PCR reads into MiXCR, producing one record per CDR3 protein. This table has some 490,000 distinct CDR3 sequences, more than 10% appearing once. This clonotype has a count of ten or more. Its antigen remains unidentified. These same data were also listed under a study on T cells in Graves' hyperthyroidism and ophthalmopathy. That study reports: Aged 18 to 65, the patients had hyperthyroidism that was newly diagnosed and had lasted under 2 months.

The receptor comes from a woman aged 25 to 45 with Graves disease. The sequencing here drew on peripheral blood mononuclear cells (PBMCs), taken at new diagnosis, from a patient treated with antithyroid drugs. The chain links TRBV5-6 to TRBJ2-7; TRBD1 matches at 9 bases. CDR3 sequence reads: CASSIPRTGGEEQYF. CDR3 bases: TGTGCCAGCAGCATCCCCAGAACAGGGGGCGAAGAGCAGTACTTC.